The TCR beta chain under discussion was sequenced for a study of T cells after yellow fever vaccination (dated by TCRdb to about 2019). Describing the broader study: Libraries from fractions with low cell numbers were prepared with the SMART-Seq v4 Ultra Low Input RNA kit. The cohort comprised two healthy male donors, one aged 18 to 30 and one aged 30 to 40 years. Blood was collected at multiple timepoints before and after primary and secondary immunization, and bulk PBMC replicates and cell subsets were isolated. To follow T-cell clones before and after primary and booster YFV17D yellow fever vaccination, bulk TCR alpha and beta repertoires were sequenced over time. Overall results and qualifications from the work: Most clones expanded after primary vaccination were re-detected after the booster (almost 97% of CD4 and around 88% of CD8), suggesting broad memory maintenance. A small fraction of clonotypes appeared in both the CD4 and CD8 compartments, likely as a result of convergent recombination. Computational filtering was needed because FACS-sorted repertoires could contain abundant contaminating clonotypes from the bulk population. The secondary T-cell response was weaker than the primary response but faster, peaking on day 5 instead of day 15. The study included only two donors, which limits how far the findings can be generalized.

The treatment or condition tag for this specimen amounts to: live attenuated yellow fever vaccine strain. Two biological replicates of bulk PBMCs were collected at each blood-draw timepoint. A standard Ficoll-Paque protocol was used to isolate PBMCs from peripheral blood. TriZol was used to extract RNA from bulk PBMCs, from CD4 and CD8 fractions, and from dextramer-positive and dextramer-negative fractions. Sequencing used an Illumina NovaSeq 6000. TCR cDNA was synthesized by 5'RACE template switching, through which a universal primer site and unique molecular identifiers were introduced. Priming of cDNA synthesis was performed from both the TCR alpha and TCR beta constant segments. Library amplification involved two PCR steps, and the second step added sample barcodes and sequencing adapters. Sequencing of libraries was done on Illumina HiSeq 2500 (2x100 bp) or NovaSeq (2x150 bp). The study's own analysis went as follows. Reads were demultiplexed and collapsed into UMI consensus sequences with MIGEC, and V(D)J alignment was performed with MiXCR. Vaccine-responding clonotypes were defined with edgeR using replicate PBMC samples, requiring FDR below 0.01 and a log2 fold change above 5 up to day 15. Each bulk clonotype received a CD4 or CD8 identity based on whether the sequenced CD4 or CD8 repertoire contained that clonotype at higher abundance. TCRdb's own reprocessing of the public reads used fastp at Q25 and MiXCR and kept productive beta chains. Every entry covers one CDR3 protein and lists the most common genes and DNA from its rows. TCRdb, rather than the study authors, made the V and J calls. The sample data list more than 200,000 distinct CDR3 sequences, and about 3.5% of these were observed just once. Under 20% of the sample comes from the top ten.

Trimming removed 4 bases from V and 4 bases from J, leaving 19 bases between the germline ends. Reading from cysteine to phenylalanine, the CDR3 counts 16 amino acids. This entry keeps only the CDR3 DNA: 48 bases, framed from base 1. For CDR1 and CDR2, the germline V gene (reference sequence) lists SEHNR and FQNEAQ. This clonotype was seen at least ten times. Its antigen has not been determined. One base away there is no much larger clone; base qualities are not given. The sample was PBMCs, taken 15 days after the yellow fever booster vaccination. The sequence links TRBV7-9 to TRBJ1-1; no D gene can be assigned with confidence. The TCR was taken from a man between 18 and 35 years old who received the YFV17D yellow fever vaccine. In nucleotide form, the sequence is TGTGCCAGCAGCTCCCAGCGGGGAGGTCGGAGCACTGAAGCTTTCTTT. Translation gives CASSSQRGGRSTEAFF.